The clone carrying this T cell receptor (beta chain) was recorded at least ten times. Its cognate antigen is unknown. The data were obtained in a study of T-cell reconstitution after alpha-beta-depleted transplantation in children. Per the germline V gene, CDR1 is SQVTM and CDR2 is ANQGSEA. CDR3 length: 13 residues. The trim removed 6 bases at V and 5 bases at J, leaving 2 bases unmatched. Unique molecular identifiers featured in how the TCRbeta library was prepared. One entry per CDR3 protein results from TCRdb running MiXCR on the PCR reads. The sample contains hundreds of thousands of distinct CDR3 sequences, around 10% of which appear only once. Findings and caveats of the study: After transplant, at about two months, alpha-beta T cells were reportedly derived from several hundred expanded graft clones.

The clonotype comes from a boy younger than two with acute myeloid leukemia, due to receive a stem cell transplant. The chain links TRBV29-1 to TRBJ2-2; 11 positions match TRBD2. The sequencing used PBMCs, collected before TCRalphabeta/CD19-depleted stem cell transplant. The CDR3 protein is CSVRTSGTGELFF. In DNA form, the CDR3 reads TGCAGCGTCCGGACTAGCGGGACCGGGGAGCTGTTTTTT.